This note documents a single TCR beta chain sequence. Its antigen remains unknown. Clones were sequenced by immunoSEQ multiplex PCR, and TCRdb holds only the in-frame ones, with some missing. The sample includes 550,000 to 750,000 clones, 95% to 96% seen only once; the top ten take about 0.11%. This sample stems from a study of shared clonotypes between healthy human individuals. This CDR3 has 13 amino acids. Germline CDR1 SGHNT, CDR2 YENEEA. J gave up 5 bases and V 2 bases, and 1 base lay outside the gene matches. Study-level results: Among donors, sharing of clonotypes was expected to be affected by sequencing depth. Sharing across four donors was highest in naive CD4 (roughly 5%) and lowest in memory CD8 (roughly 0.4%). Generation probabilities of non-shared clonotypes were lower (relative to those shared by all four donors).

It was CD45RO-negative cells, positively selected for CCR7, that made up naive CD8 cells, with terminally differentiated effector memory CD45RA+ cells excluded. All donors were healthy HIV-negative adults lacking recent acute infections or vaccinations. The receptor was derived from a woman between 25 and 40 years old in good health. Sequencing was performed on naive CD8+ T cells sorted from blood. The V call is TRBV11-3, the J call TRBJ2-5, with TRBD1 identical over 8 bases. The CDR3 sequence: CASSLWTGETQYF. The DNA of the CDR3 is TGTGCCAGCAGCTTATGGACAGGGGAGACCCAGTACTTC.